The clone carrying this T cell receptor (beta chain) was detected only a few times. This entry comes from a study of blood T cells in healthy people across ages. CDR3 length: 15 amino acids. With 3 bases clipped from V and 7 bases from J, the junction kept 6 bases outside the gene matches. The germline CDR1 and CDR2 sequences are SGHRS and YFSETQ. Each individual donor underwent a draw of roughly 10 milliliters of peripheral blood. A sample-barcoded 5' primer and a J-beta primer mix were used in a second PCR of roughly 6 to 11 cycles. In TCRdb, the 5' RACE reads were re-called with MiXCR into one record per CDR3 protein. Counted here are under 2,000,000 distinct CDR3 sequences, 40% to 55% occurring once; the ten biggest clones make up 2% to 2.5%.

This chain joins TRBV5-1 and TRBJ2-1; 11 positions agree with TRBD1. Sequencing was carried out using blood. This receptor was taken from a woman between 40 and 55 years old in good health. The DNA of the CDR3 is TGCGCCAGCAGCTGGACGGGACAGGGGGAAAATGAGCAGTTCTTC. This encodes CASSWTGQGENEQFF.